This T cell receptor (beta chain) originates from a study of CD4 T cells in relation to SARS-CoV-2 and coronaviruses. The unexposed donors gave CD4+ T cells in 2011-2018, prior to COVID-19. The table came from immunoSEQ multiplex PCR; TCRdb's copy has only in-frame clones and leaves some out. The sample carries about 65,000 clones, around 87% recorded once. V lost 4 bases to trimming and J lost 7 bases; unmatched junction nucleotides: 8. Germline V gene data show CDR1 as LGHDT and CDR2 as YNNKEL (reference sequence). This CDR3 comprises 16 residues. The source material was memory CD4+ T cells from PBMCs. This chain connects TRBV3-1 (or the pseudogene TRBV3-2) to TRBJ2-1; 12 positions agree with TRBD2. The sequence was collected from a human donor in good health. This CDR3 is CASSPLLAGGGNEQFF. The DNA for the CDR3 is TGTGCCAGCAGCCCGTTACTAGCGGGAGGTGGAAATGAGCAGTTCTTC.